Below are 21 T cell receptor beta chains sequenced from a single sample in a study of CD8 T cells in Susac syndrome. RNA in amounts of 0.5 to 1 ug was reverse transcribed with random hexamers. TCRdb itself ran the immunoSEQ multiplex PCR reads through MiXCR, one entry per CDR3 protein. This repertoire shows roughly 84,000 distinct CDR3 sequences, around 96% found once; its top ten account for approximately 0.41%. Sequencing used CD8+ T cells from PBMCs. Every receptor here comes from a human donor with Susac syndrome.

This chain joins TRBV28 and TRBJ1-1, with D unclear. This CDR3 has 13 residues. V shed 3 bases and J shed 1 base, with 6 bases lying between them. CDR1 MDHEN and CDR2 SYDVKM come from the germline V gene. Here the CDR3 DNA reads TGTGCCAGCAGTTTGGAAGAGAACACTGAAGCTTTCTTT. Translating it yields CASSLEENTEAFF.

CDR3 region: CAWSSAGLAAPLAKNIQYF. For the CDR3, the DNA is TGTGCCTGGAGTAGCGCGGGACTAGCGGCCCCGCTAGCCAAAAACATTCAGTACTTC. The V and J genes are TRBV30 and TRBJ2-4; 11 bases are a match to TRBD2. This CDR3 is built from 19 residues. The ends lost 2 bases at V and 0 bases at J; junction bases unmatched: 12. The V gene's germline CDR1 is GTSNPN and CDR2 SVGIG (reference sequence).

The CDR3 here is CASSVSKSRGHNEQFF. DNA for the CDR3: TGTGCCAGCAGTGTTAGTAAGTCGCGCGGGCACAATGAGCAGTTCTTC. This chain joins TRBV25-1 and TRBJ2-1; perhaps TRBD2 as D (5 bases). This CDR3 contains 16 residues. V lost 4 bases and J lost 5, with 18 bases in between. The germline gives CDR1 MGHDK, CDR2 SYGVNS.

The chain carries TRBV7-9 and TRBJ2-7, with TRBD1 matching over 9 bases. Germline-derived CDR1 and CDR2 are SEHNR and FQNEAQ (reference sequence). V lost 5 bases, J lost 2 bases, and 7 bases stayed unmatched. The CDR3 runs 15 residues. CDR3 sequence: CASSPERTGAYEQYF. In DNA form, the CDR3 reads TGTGCCAGCAGCCCCGAGAGGACAGGGGCCTACGAGCAGTACTTC. Full variable domain (missing parts from reference TRBV7-9 and TRBJ2-7): DTGVSQNPRHKITKRGQNVTFRCDPISEHNRLYWYRQTLGQGPEFLTYFQNEAQLEKSRLLSDRFSAERPKGSFSTLEIQRTEQGDSAMYLCASSPERTGAYEQYFGPGTRLTVT.

J is TRBJ1-6 and V is TRBV27; D not resolved. The germline V gene encodes CDR1 MNHEY and CDR2 SMNVEV (reference sequence). The CDR3 covers 12 residues. The V gene lost 4 bases and the J gene lost 14 bases, with 12 bases spanning the gap. The chain's CDR3 is CASSSPGWSLHF. As DNA, the CDR3 is TGTGCCAGCAGTTCCCCGGGGTGGTCCCTCCACTTT.

The V call is TRBV27, the J call TRBJ1-1; TRBD1 is a possible D gene (6 bases). CDR1 MNHEY and CDR2 SMNVEV come from the germline V gene (reference sequence). The V end lost 7 bases, the J end lost 3 bases, and 9 bases lay between the germline ends. The CDR3 has 12 residues. This chain's CDR3 is CASIGGYTEAFF. CDR3 DNA: TGTGCCAGCATAGGGGGGTACACTGAAGCTTTCTTT.

V is TRBV28 and J is TRBJ2-7, with D possibly TRBD2 on 6 matching bases. Trimming removed 5 bases at V and 4 bases at J, with 12 bases between. The CDR3 loop spans 13 amino acids. Looked up from germline, CDR1 is MDHEN and CDR2 is SYDVKM. CDR3 coding DNA: TGTGCCAGCAGTGTAGGGCGGGGTTACGAGCAGTACTTC. Amino acid sequence: CASSVGRGYEQYF.

The chain has TRBV9 and TRBJ2-7; no definite D call. The germline V gene encodes CDR1 SGDLS and CDR2 YYNGEE. Deletions cut 4 bases from V and 3 bases from J, with 11 bases between. The CDR3 contains 13 residues. CDR3 residues: CASSLGPLYEQYF. The CDR3 DNA follows: TGTGCCAGCAGCCTCGGACCTCTCTACGAGCAGTACTTC.

The rearrangement joins TRBV7-8 to TRBJ2-2; no clear D. Trimming removed 1 base at V and 4 bases at J, with 4 bases between. CDR1 is SGHVS and CDR2 is FQNEAQ in the germline V gene. The length of the CDR3 is 13 residues. The CDR3 loop is CASSLGSTGELFF. DNA of the CDR3: TGTGCCAGCAGCTTAGGGTCCACCGGGGAGCTGTTTTTT.

V gene TRBV20-1 combines with J gene TRBJ2-1; tentatively, D is TRBD1 or TRBD2 (5 bases each). Deletions cut 5 bases from V and 3 bases from J, with 20 bases between. This CDR3 region has 16 residues. From germline, CDR1 is DFQATT and CDR2 SNEGSKA (reference sequence). The CDR3 sequence is CSAPPSRGRYYNEQFF. DNA of the CDR3: TGCAGTGCTCCACCCTCTCGGGGCCGCTACTACAATGAGCAGTTCTTC.

The J gene is TRBJ2-7, the V gene TRBV4-3, with D perhaps matching TRBD2 (5 bases). Trimming took off 0 bases at V and 0 bases at J, with 12 bases between the two ends. Looked up from germline, CDR1 is LGHNA and CDR2 is YSLEER. This CDR3 is built from 16 residues. As DNA, the CDR3 is TGCGCCAGCAGCCAAGAAGTAGGCGGGCTCTCCTACGAGCAGTACTTC. Translated, it gives CASSQEVGGLSYEQYF.

The chain employs TRBV29-1 and TRBJ2-1; D unresolved. V shed 4 bases and J shed 8 bases, with 9 bases lying between them. Germline-derived CDR1 and CDR2 are SQVTM and ANQGSEA. The CDR3 spans 11 residues. CDR3 DNA: TGCAGCGTTGCTTTCGGATATGAGCAGTTCTTC. Translation gives CSVAFGYEQFF.

The chain is built from TRBV2 and TRBJ1-4, with D unclear. The germline V gene encodes CDR1 SNHLY and CDR2 FYNNEI. The CDR3 contains 13 residues. V lost 8 bases to trimming and J lost 0 bases, with 7 bases between them. In DNA, the CDR3 is TGTGCCAGCCTCTTATCAACTAATGAAAAACTGTTTTTT. Amino acids: CASLLSTNEKLFF.

This chain uses TRBV9 with TRBJ1-1; a weak D match, TRBD1 (5 bases). Germline CDR1 and CDR2: SGDLS and YYNGEE. CDR3 size: 13 residues. Between the trimmed V and J ends, which lost 0 bases and 7 bases, there was a span of 10 bases. The CDR3 DNA reads as TGTGCCAGCAGCGTAGGGGGCCGAGATGAAGCTTTCTTT. It codes for CASSVGGRDEAFF. Variable domain in full (rest from reference TRBV9 and TRBJ1-1): DSGVTQTPKHLITATGQRVTLRCSPRSGDLSVYWYQQSLDQGLQFLIQYYNGEERAKGNILERFSAQQFPDLHSELNLSSLELGDSALYFCASSVGGRDEAFFGQGTRLTVV.

This clonotype was recorded once. The V call is TRBV20-1, the J call TRBJ2-2; 8 bases are a match to TRBD2. CDR1 and CDR2 from the germline V gene are DFQATT and SNEGSKA (reference sequence). The CDR3 extends over 16 amino acids. V was clipped by 6 bases and J by 6 bases; unmatched bases: 15. In DNA form, the CDR3 reads TGCAGTGCCGAGTGGGTGAGCGGGAGTTCGGCCGGGGAGCTGTTTTTT. This encodes CSAEWVSGSSAGELFF.

The chain carries TRBV20-1 and TRBJ2-2, with 12 positions matching TRBD2. This CDR3 comprises 14 residues. Losses at the gene ends were 6 bases for V and 4 bases for J; bases not matched to a gene: 3. CDR1 is DFQATT and CDR2 is SNEGSKA in the germline V gene (reference sequence). CDR3 nucleotide sequence: TGCAGTGCGCCTAGCGGGGGGGGCACCGGGGAGCTGTTTTTT. Its protein product is CSAPSGGGTGELFF.

The chain couples TRBV20-1 to TRBJ1-1; D is unclear. CDR1 DFQATT and CDR2 SNEGSKA come from the germline V gene (reference sequence). V was shortened by 2 bases and J by 4 bases, with 2 bases between the two germline ends. The CDR3 is 10 residues long. CDR3 sequence reads: CSARFTEAFF. The CDR3 DNA is TGCAGTGCTAGATTCACTGAAGCTTTCTTT.

The chain links TRBV12-3 or TRBV12-4 to TRBJ1-1; no clear D. Trimming removed 3 bases from V and 0 bases from J, with 26 bases in between. This CDR3 is built from 20 residues. The CDR3 nucleotides read TGTGCCAGCAGTTTCATAGGCCTCGACGGGTTTAAGGTGATGAACACTGAAGCTTTCTTT. The encoded protein is CASSFIGLDGFKVMNTEAFF.

The chain has TRBV24-1 and TRBJ2-1; no clear D. The ends were cut back, 2 bases at V and 0 bases at J, with 16 bases in the middle. CDR3 length: 18 residues. Germline V CDR1 and CDR2: KGHDR, SFDVKD. The CDR3 DNA follows: TGTGCCACCAGTGATTCGCCTTTTGGCAGCGTCTCCTACAATGAGCAGTTCTTC. It encodes CATSDSPFGSVSYNEQFF.

This chain links TRBV20-1 with TRBJ2-1, with D hard to call. Germline lookup yields CDR1 DFQATT and CDR2 SNEGSKA (reference sequence). The CDR3 extends over 13 amino acids. With 3 bases removed from V and 8 bases from J, the gap between germline ends came to 14 bases. CDR3 nucleotide sequence: TGCAGTGCTAGTCCCGGGTTTGTGGATGAGCAGTTCTTC. It translates to CSASPGFVDEQFF.

This chain connects TRBV9 to TRBJ2-7, with D possibly being TRBD1 (5 bases). V lost 4 bases and J lost 3, with 14 bases in between. Germline CDR1 is SGDLS and CDR2 is YYNGEE. This CDR3 comprises 14 residues. The CDR3 loop reads CASSPGSDSYEQYV. CDR3 DNA: TGTGCCAGCAGCCCCGGTTCCGACAGCTACGAGCAGTACGTC.